This T cell receptor (beta chain) is drawn from a study of blood T cell repertoires in COVID-19. Overall study: Italy, Spain and the United States were the sources of the convalescent and acute COVID-19 samples. Nucleic acid was either cDNA or gDNA, and it came from T cells, B-cell-depleted T cells, or PBMCs.

The CDR3 is made up of 15 amino acids. The germline V gene encodes CDR1 SGDLS and CDR2 YYNGEE. The ends lost 4 bases at V and 6 bases at J; junction bases unmatched: 11. In the study's own analysis: The authors estimated nucleated cell counts from reference gene primer amplification. Libraries were prepared by immunoSEQ multiplex PCR; TCRdb keeps only in-frame clonotypes and omits some of them. Clonal size and the V and J genes are those of that table, whereas D and trimming came from the DNA. The profile shows around 130,000 clones, roughly 85% of them singletons. Sequencing was performed on peripheral blood. This chain links TRBV9 with TRBJ1-1; 8 nucleotides agree with TRBD1. This clonotype originated in a man in his fifties or sixties with acute or convalescent COVID-19. The CDR3 DNA reads TGTGCCAGCAGCCCCCGGACAGGGTATAATGCTGAAGCTTTCTTT. Protein: CASSPRTGYNAEAFF.